This T cell receptor beta chain was documented in a study of T-cell reconstitution after alpha-beta-depleted transplantation in children. Study-level results: By one year post-transplant, T-cell counts and diversity largely arose from T cells that were newly produced.

Unique molecular identifiers were used to barcode this TCRbeta library. TCRdb re-analysed the PCR reads in MiXCR, keeping a single row per CDR3 protein. In the table there are about 190,000 distinct CDR3 sequences, 11% of which are singletons. This clonotype was detected only a few times. Its matching antigen is unknown. This sequence was found in a boy aged 2 to 10 with acute myeloid leukemia, due to receive a stem cell transplant. The sample consisted of PBMCs, taken before TCRalphabeta/CD19-depleted stem cell transplant.

DNA of the CDR3: TGTGCCAGCAGCCCACGGGACGGAGACTACGAGCAGTACTTC. Translating gives CASSPRDGDYEQYF. The rearrangement joins TRBV27 to TRBJ2-7; D may match TRBD1 or TRBD2 (5 bases each). The CDR3 runs 14 residues. V was trimmed by 6 bases and J by 3 bases, leaving 15 bases between them. In germline, CDR1 is MNHEY, CDR2 SMNVEV (reference sequence).